This TCR beta chain was sequenced in a study of T-cell memory formation after mild COVID-19. Study-wide results and caveats: Clonal second-wave expansions that peaked on day 37 had unconfirmed SARS-CoV-2 specificity. Day 15 to 85 contracting clones showed balanced CD4/CD8; later expanders leaned CD4+. Prior to infection, memory already included some responding clones, suggesting cross-reactive memory joined. Contracting CD4+ clones were located mainly in CM and EM, and CD8+ clones in EMRA.

The CDR3 spans 15 residues. Germline CDR1 is DFQATT and CDR2 is SNEGSKA (reference sequence). V lost 2 bases, J lost 5 bases, and 13 bases lay in between. TCRdb itself ran the 5' RACE reads through MiXCR, one entry per CDR3 protein. The profile covers about 260,000 distinct CDR3 sequences, with roughly 8% appearing a single time and less than 25% taken by the ten largest. A few counts support this clonotype. What it binds is not known. The chain joins TRBV20-1 to TRBJ1-6, with D perhaps matching TRBD1 (6 bases). The receptor was derived from a man between 18 and 35 years old who had mild COVID-19 (a few samples of this study predate the infection). Cell type and time point are not known. Sequenced input: PBMCs or a T cell subset sorted from them (not recorded which). The CDR3 protein is CSARSTGADNSPLHF. The DNA of the CDR3 is TGCAGTGCTAGAAGTACGGGGGCCGATAATTCACCCCTCCACTTT.